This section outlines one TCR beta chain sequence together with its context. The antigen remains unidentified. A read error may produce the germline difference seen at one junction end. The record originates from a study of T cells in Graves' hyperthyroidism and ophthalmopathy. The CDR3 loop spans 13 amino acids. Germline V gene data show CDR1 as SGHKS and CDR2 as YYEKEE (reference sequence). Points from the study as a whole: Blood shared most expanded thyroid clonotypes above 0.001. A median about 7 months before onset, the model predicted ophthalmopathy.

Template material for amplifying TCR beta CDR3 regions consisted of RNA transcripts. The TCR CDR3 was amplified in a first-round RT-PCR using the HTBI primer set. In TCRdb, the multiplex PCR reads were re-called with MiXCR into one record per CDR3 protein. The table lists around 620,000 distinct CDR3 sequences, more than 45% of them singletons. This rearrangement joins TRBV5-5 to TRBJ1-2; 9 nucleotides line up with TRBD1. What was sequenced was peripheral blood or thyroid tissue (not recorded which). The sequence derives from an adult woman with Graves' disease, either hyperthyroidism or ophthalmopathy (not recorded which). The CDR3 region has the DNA TGTGCCTGCAGTACAACAGGGGGCTACGACTACACCTTC. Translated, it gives CACSTTGGYDYTF.